The clone carrying this T cell receptor beta chain was found a few times. Cryopreserved PBMCs were the source of around 2 micrograms of genomic DNA, which went to TCR beta libraries. These data belong to a study of cytotoxic CD8 clonotypes in ibrutinib-treated CLL. Study-wide context: Among patients, around 25 responded partially and 2 completely; some 15 then stayed remitted and around 12 progressed after median around 70 months. Treatment had run for a median roughly 12 months, range 6 to 36, when response samples were taken.

The CDR3 is 14 amino acids. Trimming stripped 4 bases from V and 7 bases from J, with 16 bases between. Germline V gives CDR1 SNHLY, CDR2 FYNNEI. Clones were read by immunoSEQ multiplex PCR, and TCRdb kept only the in-frame ones, dropping some. The sample yields about 50,000 clones, roughly 63% seen once. This sample comprised PBMCs, obtained after 24 months of ibrutinib treatment. The J gene is TRBJ2-5, the V gene TRBV2, with D possibly being TRBD1 or TRBD2 (5 bases each). The receptor's source is a human donor with chronic lymphocytic leukemia. The CDR3 region is CASSVDGVRGTQYF. CDR3 coding DNA: TGTGCCAGCAGTGTCGACGGGGTTAGGGGGACCCAGTACTTC.